Only a few counts were recorded for the clone carrying this T cell receptor beta chain. Its antigen is as yet unknown. The data belong to a study of T-cell memory formation after mild COVID-19. Whole-study context: The study found TCR clusters largely donor specific.

TCRdb analysed the 5' RACE reads with MiXCR anew, one entry per CDR3 protein. This sample has some 440,000 distinct CDR3 sequences, with roughly 25% found just once. The V segment lost 4 bases and the J segment 5 bases; nucleotides outside the gene matches: 7. This CDR3 comprises 15 residues. Germline V lookup: CDR1 LNHNV, CDR2 YYDKDF (reference sequence). Study-wide points: Later expanders leaned CD4+, whereas day 15 to 85 contracting clones were balanced CD4/CD8. Some clones that responded turned up in pre-infection memory, which suggests that cross-reactive memory joined in.

The receptor comes from an adult woman who had mild COVID-19 (a few samples of this study predate the infection). Cell type and time point are not known. The rearrangement uses TRBV15 and TRBJ2-7; TRBD1 agrees at 11 bases. The sequencing sample was made of PBMCs or a T cell subset sorted from them (not recorded which). The CDR3 sequence is CATSTQRTGGHEQYF. The CDR3 coding sequence is TGTGCCACCAGCACCCAGAGGACAGGGGGCCACGAGCAGTACTTC.